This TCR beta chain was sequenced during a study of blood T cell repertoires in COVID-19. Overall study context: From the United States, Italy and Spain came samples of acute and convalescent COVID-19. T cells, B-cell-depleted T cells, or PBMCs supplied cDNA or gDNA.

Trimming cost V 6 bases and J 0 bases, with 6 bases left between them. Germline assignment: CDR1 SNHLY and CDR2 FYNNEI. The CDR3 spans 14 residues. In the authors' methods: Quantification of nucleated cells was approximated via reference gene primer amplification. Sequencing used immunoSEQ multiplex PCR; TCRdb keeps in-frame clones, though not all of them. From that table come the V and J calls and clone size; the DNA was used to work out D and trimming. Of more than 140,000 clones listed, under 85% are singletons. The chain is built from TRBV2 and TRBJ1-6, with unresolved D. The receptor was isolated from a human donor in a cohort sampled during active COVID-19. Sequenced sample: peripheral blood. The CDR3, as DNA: TGTGCCAGCAGCCCGAGCTCCTATAATTCACCCCTCCACTTT. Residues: CASSPSSYNSPLHF.